The rows below give T cell receptor beta chains drawn from one sample of a study of T cells after yellow fever vaccination. TCRdb recomputed calls from the 5' RACE reads with MiXCR, one row per CDR3 protein. There are a few hundred thousand distinct CDR3 sequences in the sample; roughly 4.3% occur only once, and 20% to 25% lies in the top ten. Sequenced material: PBMCs, taken 5 days after the yellow fever booster vaccination. These receptors were collected from a man between 18 and 35 years old who received the YFV17D yellow fever vaccine. Each CDR3 is given with its conserved first and last residue. A D gene is named only where the DNA matches it firmly. Clone size, where shown, is once, few, many, or a class for clones that have expanded.

TRBD2,TRBJ2-1,few,TRBV18,17,CASSPLAGVGSYNEQFF,TGTGCCAGCTCACCCCTCGCGGGGGTCGGGTCCTACAATGAGCAGTTCTTC
-,TRBJ1-2,-,TRBV4-3,16,CASSQDQRDLSYGYTF,TGCGCCAGCAGCCAAGATCAGAGGGACCTGAGCTATGGCTACACCTTC
TRBD2,TRBJ2-5,many,TRBV7-2,18,CASRPRLAGGEPQETQYF,TGTGCCAGCAGGCCTAGACTAGCGGGGGGGGAACCTCAAGAGACCCAGTACTTC
-,TRBJ1-1,many,TRBV20-1,15,CSARVGGGVSTEAFF,TGCAGTGCTAGAGTAGGTGGGGGGGTGAGCACTGAAGCTTTCTTT
TRBD2,TRBJ2-1,-,TRBV2,18,CASTRGLAGGSSYNEQFF,TGTGCCAGCACCCGGGGGCTAGCGGGGGGGAGCTCCTACAATGAGCAGTTCTTC
TRBD1,TRBJ2-4,many,TRBV27,14,CASSLGQGVDIQYF,TGTGCCAGCAGTTTGGGACAGGGGGTCGACATTCAGTACTTC
-,TRBJ2-2,many,TRBV12-3/TRBV12-4,13,CASILGYTGELFF,TGTGCCAGCATCCTAGGTTACACCGGGGAGCTGTTTTTT
-,TRBJ1-2,few,TRBV7-2,15,CASSLGLGGTYGYTF,TGTGCCAGCAGCTTAGGTCTGGGGGGTACCTATGGCTACACCTTC
-,TRBJ2-5,few,TRBV4-2,15,CASSQDLEGRETQYF,TGTGCCAGCAGCCAGGACCTAGAGGGACGAGAGACCCAGTACTTC
-,TRBJ2-1,many,TRBV7-3,13,CASSPSPEDEQFF,TGTGCCAGCAGCCCGAGCCCGGAGGATGAGCAGTTCTTC
-,TRBJ2-2,few,TRBV2,13,CASSEQADGELFF,TGTGCCAGCAGTGAACAAGCGGACGGGGAGCTGTTTTTT
TRBD1,TRBJ1-2,many,TRBV7-9,13,CASSPGQSFGYTF,TGTGCCAGCAGCCCGGGACAGTCCTTTGGCTACACCTTC
-,TRBJ2-3,many,TRBV7-2,13,CASSEEGTDTQYF,TGTGCCAGCAGCGAGGAGGGCACAGATACGCAGTATTTT
-,TRBJ1-1,few,TRBV20-1,14,CSARDRRGLPEAFF,TGCAGTGCTAGAGATCGACGGGGGCTCCCTGAAGCTTTCTTT
TRBD2,TRBJ2-2,many,TRBV7-2,15,CASSQTSANTGELFF,TGTGCCAGCAGCCAGACTAGCGCGAACACCGGGGAGCTGTTTTTT
-,TRBJ1-2,few,TRBV20-1,14,CSARPPTGPYGYTF,TGCAGTGCTAGACCCCCGACAGGACCCTATGGCTACACCTTC
-,TRBJ2-5,few,TRBV12-3/TRBV12-4,17,CASKGDPGDEGQETQYF,TGTGCCAGCAAAGGGGACCCCGGGGACGAAGGTCAAGAGACCCAGTACTTC
TRBD1,TRBJ1-4,many,TRBV6-5,14,CASKSTGWDEKLFF,TGTGCCAGCAAATCGACAGGGTGGGATGAAAAACTGTTTTTT
-,TRBJ1-5,many,TRBV4-2,14,CASRNLWSNQPQHF,TGTGCCAGCAGAAACCTGTGGAGCAATCAGCCCCAGCATTTT
-,TRBJ1-6,many,TRBV4-1,13,CASSQEDNSPLHF,TGCGCCAGCAGCCAAGAGGATAATTCACCCCTCCACTTT
-,TRBJ1-4,-,TRBV5-1,14,CASSPQGGGEKLFF,TGCGCCAGCAGCCCGCAGGGTGGGGGTGAAAAACTGTTTTTT
-,TRBJ1-4,many,TRBV20-1,12,CSARGGQEKLFF,TGCAGTGCTAGGGGGGGGCAGGAAAAACTGTTTTTT
TRBD1,TRBJ2-2,-,TRBV5-1,16,CASAAKGQGSTGELFF,TGCGCCAGCGCGGCTAAGGGACAGGGCAGCACCGGGGAGCTGTTTTTT
-,TRBJ2-3,few,TRBV5-4,15,CASSLQVGGADTQYF,TGTGCCAGCAGCTTGCAGGTCGGGGGAGCAGATACGCAGTATTTT
-,TRBJ2-7,many,TRBV12-3/TRBV12-4,15,CASSYGGSVAGEQYF,TGTGCCAGCAGTTATGGCGGGTCCGTGGCGGGCGAGCAGTACTTC
-,TRBJ2-3,many,TRBV19,15,CASSIEGRFTDTQYF,TGTGCCAGTAGTATAGAGGGTCGGTTCACAGATACGCAGTATTTT
-,TRBJ1-1,-,TRBV6-1,14,CASSEQYMNTEAFF,TGTGCCAGCAGTGAACAGTACATGAACACTGAAGCTTTCTTT
TRBD1,TRBJ1-5,few,TRBV5-4,15,CASSPGTGNNQPQHF,TGTGCCAGCAGCCCCGGGACAGGGAACAATCAGCCCCAGCATTTT
TRBD2,TRBJ2-1,few,TRBV4-3,14,CASTPGTSGGQQFF,TGCGCCAGCACCCCCGGGACTAGCGGGGGGCAGCAGTTCTTC
-,TRBJ2-5,many,TRBV5-1,14,CASSLDRAVETQYF,TGCGCCAGCAGCTTGGACAGGGCGGTAGAGACCCAGTACTTC
-,TRBJ1-1,-,TRBV6-5,13,CASRAGTRTEAFF,TGTGCCAGCAGAGCCGGGACAAGGACTGAAGCTTTCTTT
-,TRBJ1-2,many,TRBV4-1,14,CASSQVKHFYGYTF,TGCGCCAGCAGCCAAGTGAAGCATTTCTATGGCTACACCTTC
TRBD1,TRBJ1-2,few,TRBV6-1,15,CASRPGTGSNYGYTF,TGTGCCAGCAGGCCAGGGACAGGATCTAACTATGGCTACACCTTC
-,TRBJ2-2,few,TRBV5-1,13,CASSERAPGELFF,TGCGCCAGCAGCGAAAGGGCTCCCGGGGAGCTGTTTTTT
-,TRBJ2-7,many,TRBV2,11,CASSDFYEQYF,TGTGCCAGCAGTGACTTCTACGAGCAGTACTTC
TRBD2,TRBJ2-3,few,TRBV7-2,13,CASQRGEWDTQYF,TGTGCCAGCCAGCGGGGGGAATGGGATACGCAGTATTTT
TRBD1,TRBJ1-2,few,TRBV29-1,16,CSVDDRTGRSLHIYTF,TGCAGCGTTGATGACAGGACAGGACGATCTTTACACATCTACACCTTC
-,TRBJ2-3,-,TRBV5-1,15,CASRIQAGSTDTQYF,TGCGCCAGCCGCATCCAGGCAGGCAGCACAGATACGCAGTATTTT
TRBD1,TRBJ1-5,many,TRBV12-5,14,CASGLTGGRQPQHF,TGTGCTAGTGGTTTAACAGGGGGCAGGCAGCCCCAGCATTTT
TRBD1,TRBJ1-2,few,TRBV12-3/TRBV12-4,14,CASGTADRNYGYTF,TGTGCCAGCGGGACAGCGGACCGTAACTATGGCTACACCTTC
TRBD1,TRBJ1-5,many,TRBV6-5,14,CASSRGQGNQPQHF,TGTGCCAGCAGTAGGGGACAGGGTAATCAGCCCCAGCATTTT
TRBD1,TRBJ2-5,-,TRBV29-1,15,CSVDPDRELGVTQYF,TGCAGCGTAGACCCGGACAGGGAGCTTGGAGTGACCCAGTACTTC
-,TRBJ2-6,few,TRBV20-1,17,CSASPTATSSGANVLTF,TGCAGTGCGTCACCCACTGCCACAAGCTCTGGGGCCAACGTCCTGACTTTC
-,TRBJ2-6,many,TRBV25-1,16,CASSESGSSGANVLTF,TGTGCCAGCAGTGAATCCGGTTCCTCTGGGGCCAACGTCCTGACTTTC
-,TRBJ2-5,many,TRBV18,13,CASSPGGGETQYF,TGTGCCAGCAGCCCGGGTGGCGGGGAGACCCAGTACTTC
-,TRBJ1-2,-,TRBV6-2/TRBV6-3,14,CASSQIRVGYGYTF,TGTGCCAGCAGTCAGATCCGTGTAGGGTATGGCTACACCTTC
-,TRBJ2-1,-,TRBV6-2/TRBV6-3,18,CASKWSLGAFGSYNEQFF,TGTGCCAGCAAATGGTCGCTTGGGGCCTTTGGGTCCTACAATGAGCAGTTCTTC